These 12 T cell receptor beta chains share one sample of origin, sequenced in a study of identifying expanded T cells in peripheral blood. Here immunoSEQ multiplex PCR was the method, and the copy in TCRdb shows in-frame clones only, minus some. Of about 100,000 clones listed, approximately 88% are singletons. The sequenced sample was blood. The receptor set was obtained from a person aged 18 to 70 in good health.

This chain joins TRBV10-3 and TRBJ2-3, with 9 bases identical to TRBD2. The CDR3 sequence is 12 residues long. Germline V gene lookup returns CDR1 ENHRY and CDR2 SYGVKD. After removal of 8 bases from V and 4 bases from J, the junction contained 1 base not matched to a gene. CDR3 nucleotide sequence: TGTGCCATCGGCGGGGGGGCAGATACGCAGTATTTT. Translation gives CAIGGGADTQYF.

This chain links TRBV28 with TRBJ1-3; D perhaps matches TRBD1 (5 bases). This CDR3 is 13 amino acids long. With 6 bases removed from V and 0 bases from J, the gap between germline ends came to 6 bases. CDR1 and CDR2 (germline): MDHEN, SYDVKM. This CDR3 reads CASRDSSGNTIYF. The DNA for the CDR3 is TGTGCCAGCAGAGACAGCTCTGGAAACACCATATATTTT.

This clone was counted between two and nine times. The chain has TRBV9 and TRBJ2-1; 8 positions agree with TRBD2. J gave up 4 bases and V 4 bases, and 13 bases lay outside the gene matches. This CDR3 has 17 amino acids. Germline CDR1 is SGDLS and CDR2 is YYNGEE. CDR3: CASSPRTSRELYNEQFF. The CDR3 DNA reads TGTGCCAGCAGCCCCAGGACTAGCCGGGAATTATACAATGAGCAGTTCTTC.

This sequence joins TRBV5-6 and TRBJ2-3; 10 bases are shared with TRBD1. In germline, CDR1 is SGHDT, CDR2 YYEEEE. V dropped 1 base and J dropped 6; count of bases not matched to a gene: 8. The CDR3 sequence is 16 residues long. CDR3 amino acids: CASSLFWDRGMDTQYF. The DNA of the CDR3 is TGTGCCAGCAGCTTGTTTTGGGACAGGGGAATGGATACGCAGTATTTT.

The V and J genes are TRBV7-2 and TRBJ2-7; 7 positions match TRBD1. Germline-derived CDR1 and CDR2 are SGHTA and FQGNSA. This CDR3 contains 15 residues. Trimming at V came to 5 bases and at J to 3 bases, leaving 10 bases not matched to a gene. CDR3 sequence: CASSRSLGTDYEQYF. The CDR3 DNA sequence: TGTGCCAGCAGCCGATCCCTCGGGACAGACTACGAGCAGTACTTC.

This chain links TRBV29-1 with TRBJ1-4, with 7 bases lining up with TRBD1. Germline-derived CDR1 and CDR2 are SQVTM and ANQGSEA. Losses at the gene ends were 6 bases for V and 4 bases for J; bases not matched to a gene: 5. The CDR3 covers 13 residues. Here the CDR3 reads CSVRQGGNEKLFF. The CDR3 nucleotides read TGCAGCGTGCGACAGGGAGGTAATGAAAAACTGTTTTTT. The variable domain in full, with the rest retrieved from reference TRBV29-1 and TRBJ1-4, is SAVISQKPSRDICQRGTSLTIQCQVDSQVTMMFWYRQQPGQSLTLIATANQGSEATYESGFVIDKFPISRPNLTFSTLTVSNMSPEDSSIYLCSVRQGGNEKLFFGSGTQLSVL.

The chain uses TRBV10-2 and TRBJ2-3; 9 nucleotides line up with TRBD2. V lost 6 bases and J lost 2; bases outside the gene matches: 12. Germline CDR1 is WSHSY and CDR2 is SAAADI. This CDR3 has 17 amino acids. The CDR3 DNA follows: TGCGCCAGCAGGCCCAATCTAGCGGGGACACACACAGATACGCAGTATTTT. Amino acids: CASRPNLAGTHTDTQYF.

This clone was found once. The V gene is TRBV6-1, the J gene TRBJ2-7; no reliable D call. CDR1 is MNHNS, CDR2 SASEGT, per germline. This CDR3 contains 11 residues. The V and J ends lost 5 bases and 9 bases respectively, with 11 bases between them. This CDR3 is CASSRLRGQYF. CDR3 bases: TGTGCCAGCAGTAGGCTCCGAGGGCAGTACTTC.

The rearrangement uses TRBV18 and TRBJ2-7, with D hard to call. Trimming took off 1 base at V and 3 bases at J, with 16 bases between the two ends. The CDR3 sequence is 16 residues long. The germline V gene encodes CDR1 KGHSH and CDR2 LQKENI. CDR3: CASSPLKTELNYEQYF. The CDR3 DNA is TGTGCCAGCTCACCACTAAAGACTGAACTAAACTACGAGCAGTACTTC.

This chain connects TRBV28 to TRBJ1-1; 8 bases align to TRBD1. The length of the CDR3 is 11 residues. Trimming took 7 bases from V and 11 from J; bases not matched to a gene: 6. The V gene's germline CDR1 is MDHEN and CDR2 SYDVKM. The CDR3 nucleotides are TGTGCCAGCATTCAGGGGGCGATTGCTTTCTTT. It specifies CASIQGAIAFF.

The rearrangement uses TRBV6-5 and TRBJ1-5; D remains ambiguous. V lost 5 bases and J lost 0, with 11 bases in between. The CDR3 loop spans 15 amino acids. Germline V gives CDR1 MNHEY, CDR2 SVGAGI. CDR3: CASSVTPYSNQPQHF. CDR3 in DNA: TGTGCCAGCAGTGTGACGCCTTATAGCAATCAGCCCCAGCATTTT.

The chain links TRBV9 to TRBJ2-1; TRBD1 matches 8 bases. Germline V gene sequence: CDR1 SGDLS, CDR2 YYNGEE. V was clipped by 4 bases and J by 4 bases; unmatched bases: 13. CDR3 length equals 17 residues. CDR3 nucleotides: TGTGCCAGCAGCTCGCAGGGGGCAGGAGGGATTTACAATGAGCAGTTCTTC. Its protein product is CASSSQGAGGIYNEQFF.